These 20 T cell receptor beta chains were all obtained from the same sample, sequenced in a study of T cells in Graves' hyperthyroidism and ophthalmopathy. RNA transcripts served as the template for amplifying TCR beta CDR3 regions. First-round RT-PCR targeting the TCR CDR3 was performed with the HTBI primer set. TCRdb reprocessed the multiplex PCR reads with MiXCR, giving one entry per CDR3 protein. This table has 550,000 to 850,000 distinct CDR3 sequences, around 20% appearing once. The sequenced sample consisted of blood. All receptors derive from a woman in her forties or fifties with Graves' hyperthyroidism that later progressed to Graves' ophthalmopathy.

This clonotype was seen a handful of times. This chain uses TRBV7-8 with TRBJ1-3, with D tentatively TRBD1 (5 bases). Per germline, CDR1 SGHVS and CDR2 FQNEAQ. This CDR3 has 15 residues. Trimming took 7 bases from V and 2 from J, leaving 15 bases between them. CDR3 loop: CASTKLAGTGNTIYF. The CDR3 DNA sequence: TGTGCCAGCACCAAGCTTGCAGGGACTGGAAACACCATATATTTT. Full variable domain (missing parts from reference TRBV7-8 and TRBJ1-3): GAGVSQSPRYKVAKRGQDVALRCDPISGHVSLFWYQQALGQGPEFLTYFQNEAQLDKSGLPSDRFFAERPEGSVSTLKIQRTQQEDSAVYLCASTKLAGTGNTIYFGEGSWLTVV.

In its sample, this clonotype was seen many times. The chain joins TRBV3-1 to TRBJ2-5, with 8 bases that match TRBD2. Germline-derived CDR1 and CDR2 are LGHDT and YNNKEL (reference sequence). The CDR3 runs 16 residues. The ends lost 0 bases at V and 2 bases at J; junction bases unmatched: 5. In nucleotides, the CDR3 is TGTGCCAGCAGCCAAGATCAAGCGGGGGTACAAGAGACCCAGTACTTC. The encoded protein is CASSQDQAGVQETQYF.

The chain is built from TRBV5-1 and TRBJ1-1; 12 nucleotides align to TRBD1. The CDR3 spans 12 residues. With V trimmed by 10 bases and J by 9 bases, 7 bases remained unmatched. Germline V CDR1 and CDR2: SGHRS, YFSETQ. CDR3 protein: CASGTGGGQAFF. DNA of the CDR3: TGCGCCTCGGGGACAGGGGGCGGTCAAGCTTTCTTT.

Ten or more counts support this clonotype. The chain recombines TRBV2 with TRBJ2-5; weak D call: TRBD2 (6 bases). The V gene lost 3 bases and the J gene lost 1 base, with 15 bases spanning the gap. Per germline, CDR1 SNHLY and CDR2 FYNNEI. CDR3 length: 16 amino acids. The CDR3 DNA reads as TGTGCCAGCAGTGATCTTTTGGGGGGAACCCAAGAGACCCAGTACTTC. Protein sequence: CASSDLLGGTQETQYF.

V usage is TRBV2 and J usage is TRBJ1-5; D uncertain. The V end lost 7 bases, the J end lost 1 base, and 11 bases lay between the germline ends. The CDR3 runs 14 residues. Germline V gene data show CDR1 as SNHLY and CDR2 as FYNNEI. The CDR3, as DNA: TGTGCCAGCAAAGGAGTAGGGAGCAATCAGCCCCAGCATTTT. This gives the protein CASKGVGSNQPQHF.

This rearrangement joins TRBV9 to TRBJ1-4; a possible D gene is TRBD1 (5 bases). The germline CDR1 and CDR2 sequences are SGDLS and YYNGEE. The length of the CDR3 is 17 residues. With 4 bases removed from V and 8 bases from J, the gap between germline ends came to 24 bases. The CDR3 DNA reads TGTGCCAGCAGCAAACCCTCTTCCGGGACGATGGGGGAAAAACTGTTTTTT. This translates into CASSKPSSGTMGEKLFF.

On this clonotype itself: At one of its ends the junction is not consistent with the germline gene, which may arise from a read error. DNA of the CDR3: TGTGCTAGCAGCGAACCTCTGGGGGAGAGTCAGCCCCAGCATTTT. As protein: CASSEPLGESQPQHF. The chain is built from TRBV7-2 and TRBJ1-5; a possible D gene is TRBD1 (5 bases). This CDR3 is 15 amino acids long. The V gene's germline CDR1 is SGHTA and CDR2 FQGNSA.

This clonotype was counted only a few times. The chain carries TRBV7-8 and TRBJ2-3; 9 bases map to TRBD1. Germline V CDR1 and CDR2: SGHVS, FQNEAQ. CDR3 size: 16 residues. Trimming removed 5 bases from V and 4 bases from J; junction bases left unmatched: 10. CDR3 sequence reads: CASSPDRDRASDTQYF. Written as DNA, the CDR3 is TGTGCCAGCAGCCCTGACCGGGACAGGGCTTCAGATACGCAGTATTTT.

This clonotype occurred many times. V and J are TRBV30 and TRBJ2-5, with D perhaps TRBD2 (7 bases). The CDR3 loop spans 16 amino acids. The V gene's germline CDR1 is GTSNPN and CDR2 SVGIG (reference sequence). Trimming took 4 bases from V and 5 from J, leaving 23 bases between them. The CDR3 DNA sequence: TGTGCCTGGAAGCGGGGCCTAGGATCCCAGGGGGAGACCCAGTACTTC. Amino acid sequence: CAWKRGLGSQGETQYF. Filled out from reference TRBV30 and TRBJ2-5, the complete variable domain reads SQTIHQWPATLVQPVGSPLSLECTVEGTSNPNLYWYRQAAGRGLQLLFYSVGIGQISSEVPQNLSASRPQDRQFILSSKKLLLSDSGFYLCAWKRGLGSQGETQYFGPGTRLLVL.

This clonotype was picked up one time. The genes are TRBV6-2 or TRBV6-3 and TRBJ1-1; a possible D gene is TRBD1 (5 bases). This CDR3 has 14 amino acids. V lost 6 bases, J lost 4 bases, and 15 bases lay in between. CDR1 and CDR2 from the germline V gene are MNHEY and SVGEGT. The CDR3: CASRGGGVGTEAFF. CDR3 DNA: TGTGCCAGCAGGGGCGGGGGGGTCGGCACTGAAGCTTTCTTT.

This chain uses TRBV5-1 with TRBJ1-2; 7 bases agree with TRBD1. V lost 2 bases to trimming and J lost 0 bases; unmatched junction nucleotides: 7. The CDR3 is made up of 16 amino acids. Per germline, CDR1 SGHRS and CDR2 YFSETQ. CDR3 region: CASSFTGTASNYGYTF. The CDR3 coding sequence is TGCGCCAGCAGCTTCACGGGGACAGCCTCTAACTATGGCTACACCTTC.

This clonotype has just a few counts. V gene TRBV13 combines with J gene TRBJ2-5; TRBD1 or TRBD2 may be the D gene (6 bases each). The ends were cut back, 8 bases at V and 2 bases at J, with 27 bases in the middle. In germline, CDR1 is PRHDT, CDR2 FYEKMQ (reference sequence). The CDR3 runs 18 residues. CDR3 sequence: CASRPHQTGAPDQETQYF. CDR3 nucleotides: TGTGCCAGCCGGCCCCACCAGACGGGGGCGCCAGATCAAGAGACCCAGTACTTC. Drawing the rest from reference TRBV13 and TRBJ2-5, the complete variable domain is AAGVIQSPRHLIKEKRETATLKCYPIPRHDTVYWYQQGPGQDPQFLISFYEKMQSDKGSIPDRFSAQQFSDYHSELNMSSLELGDSALYFCASRPHQTGAPDQETQYFGPGTRLLVL.

This clonotype was counted ten times or more. This chain links TRBV5-1 with TRBJ2-3; the match to TRBD1 covers 7 bases. The junction had 4 bases not matched to a gene; V was cut back by 3 bases and J by 0 bases. The CDR3 extends over 15 amino acids. Germline-derived CDR1 and CDR2 are SGHRS and YFSETQ. The CDR3 sequence is CASSWRTGSTDTQYF. CDR3 in DNA: TGCGCCAGCAGCTGGAGGACAGGCAGCACAGATACGCAGTATTTT.

A single count supports this clonotype. This chain uses TRBV15 with TRBJ1-4, with 8 bases aligning to TRBD1. The ends lost 5 bases at V and 3 bases at J; junction bases unmatched: 5. Germline V gene lookup returns CDR1 LNHNV and CDR2 YYDKDF (reference sequence). The CDR3 loop spans 15 amino acids. CDR3 in DNA: TGTGCCACCAGCGACCAGGGGGCACCTAATGAAAAACTGTTTTTT. Its translation is CATSDQGAPNEKLFF.

With regard to this clonotype: It may be a read error: a sequence one base away is much more abundant. This rearrangement joins TRBV11-1 to TRBJ1-6; D is uncertain. Germline values: CDR1 SGHAT, CDR2 FQDESV (reference sequence). This CDR3 comprises 13 residues. V lost 5 bases and J 11 bases, leaving 13 bases between the germline ends. The CDR3 DNA reads as TGTGCCAGCAGCCTTAGGTGGGATCCACCCCTCCACTTT. As protein: CASSLRWDPPLHF.

This rearrangement joins TRBV3-1 to TRBJ2-3; 11 bases are a match to TRBD2. In germline, CDR1 is LGHDT, CDR2 YNNKEL (reference sequence). The ends lost 0 bases at V and 1 base at J; junction bases unmatched: 6. The CDR3 length is 18 residues. CDR3 in amino acids: CASSQDLLAGDRTDTQYF. The CDR3 DNA follows: TGTGCCAGCAGCCAAGACTTACTAGCGGGGGACCGCACAGATACGCAGTATTTT.

The sample holds a few counts of this clonotype. The chain links TRBV5-5 to TRBJ1-6; no definite D call. CDR1 and CDR2 (germline): SGHKS, YYEKEE (reference sequence). Trimming removed 3 bases from V and 10 bases from J, with 17 bases in between. CDR3 size: 15 residues. CDR3 nucleotides: TGTGCCAGCAGCTCGAGGGAGGATCATAGGTCACCCCTCCACTTT. Amino acids: CASSSREDHRSPLHF.

The chain couples TRBV3-1 to TRBJ1-6; D remains unclear. The CDR3 consists of 15 residues. The germline V gene has CDR1 LGHDT and CDR2 YNNKEL (reference sequence). Trimming removed 6 bases at V and 0 bases at J, with 9 bases between. CDR3: CASRNEGSYNSPLHF. The CDR3 DNA reads TGTGCCAGCAGGAACGAGGGCTCCTATAATTCACCCCTCCACTTT.

Only a few counts were recorded for this clonotype. V usage is TRBV18 and J usage is TRBJ1-5, with TRBD1 as a possible D gene (6 bases). Germline CDR1 and CDR2: KGHSH and LQKENI. The CDR3 length is 15 residues. With 2 bases removed from V and 4 bases from J, the gap between germline ends came to 12 bases. CDR3 coding DNA: TGTGCCAGCTCACCAAGCCCAGGGGTGAATCAGCCCCAGCATTTT. Translation: CASSPSPGVNQPQHF.

Concerning this clonotype itself: This may arise from a read error, as a much more abundant clone is one base away. V and J are TRBV20-1 and TRBJ2-3; TRBD2 aligns across 8 bases. CDR1 is DFQATT, CDR2 SNEGSKA, per germline (reference sequence). The CDR3 spans 16 residues. The CDR3 DNA reads TGCAGTGCTAGGAACGATGAAGCGGGGGCCACAAATACGCAGTATTTT. It yields the protein CSARNDEAGATNTQYF.